The clone carrying this TCR beta chain was counted only a few times. Its target is not known. Unique molecular identifiers were incorporated into the prepared TCRbeta library. TCRdb reprocessed the PCR reads via MiXCR and lists one record per CDR3 protein. The sample lists about 300,000 distinct CDR3 sequences; roughly 7.8% were seen once. The CDR3 contains 12 residues. V lost 2 bases and J 6 bases, leaving 5 bases between the germline ends. Germline V gene sequence: CDR1 SGHRS, CDR2 YFSETQ. These data are taken from a study of T-cell reconstitution after alpha-beta-depleted transplantation in children. Findings of the study overall: Several hundred expanded graft clones reportedly supplied alpha-beta T cells about two months after transplant. Among T cells one year after transplant, newly produced cells accounted for most counts and diversity.

Sequences were derived from peripheral blood, sampled 360 days after TCRalphabeta/CD19-depleted stem cell transplant. The chain is built from TRBV5-1 and TRBJ2-2; no definite D call. This sequence was found in a female patient aged 2 to 10 who had a stem cell transplant for Fanconi anemia, so the T cells may come from the graft donor. The DNA for the CDR3 is TGCGCCAGCAGCTTTTTCCCCGGGGAGCTGTTTTTT. This translates into CASSFFPGELFF.